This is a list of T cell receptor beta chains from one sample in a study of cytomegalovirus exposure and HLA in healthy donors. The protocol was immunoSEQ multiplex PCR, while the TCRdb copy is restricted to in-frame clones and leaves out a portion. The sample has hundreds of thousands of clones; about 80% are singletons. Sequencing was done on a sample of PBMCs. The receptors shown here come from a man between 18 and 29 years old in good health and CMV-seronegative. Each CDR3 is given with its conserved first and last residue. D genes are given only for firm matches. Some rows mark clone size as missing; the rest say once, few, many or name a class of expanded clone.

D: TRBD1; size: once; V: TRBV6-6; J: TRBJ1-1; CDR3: CASSPVRQGLNTEAFF; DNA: TGCGCCAGCAGCCCCGTTCGACAGGGTTTGAACACTGAAGCTTTCTTT
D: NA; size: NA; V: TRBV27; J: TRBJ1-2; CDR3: CASSLTRQGSLGYTF; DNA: TGTGCCAGCAGTTTAACCCGCCAGGGATCGTTAGGCTACACCTTC
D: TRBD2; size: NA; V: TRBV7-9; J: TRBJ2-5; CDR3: CASSPTWTSGETQYF; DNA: TGTGCCAGCAGTCCTACGTGGACTAGCGGCGAGACCCAGTACTTC
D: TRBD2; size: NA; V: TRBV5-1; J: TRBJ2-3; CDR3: CASSQIAGEADTQYF; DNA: TGCGCCAGCAGCCAAATAGCGGGGGAGGCAGATACGCAGTATTTT
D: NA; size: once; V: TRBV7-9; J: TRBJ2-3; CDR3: CASSSLTDTQYF; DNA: TGTGCCAGCAGCTCCCTAACAGATACGCAGTATTTT
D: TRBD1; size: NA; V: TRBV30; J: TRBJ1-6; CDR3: CAFLGQGFNSPLHF; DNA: TGTGCCTTTTTGGGACAGGGATTTAATTCCCCCCTCCACTTT
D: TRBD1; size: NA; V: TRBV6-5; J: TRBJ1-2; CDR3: CASSSPRQGTSNGYTF; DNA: TGTGCCAGCAGTTCTCCGAGACAGGGGACGAGTAATGGCTACACCTTC
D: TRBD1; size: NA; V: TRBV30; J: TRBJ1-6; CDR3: CAWSVGGNSPLHF; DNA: TGTGCCTGGAGTGTAGGGGGCAATTCACCTCTCCACTTT
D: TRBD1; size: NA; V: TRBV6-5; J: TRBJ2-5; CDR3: CASSYSGTGWETQYF; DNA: TGTGCCAGCAGTTACTCCGGGACAGGGTGGGAGACCCAGTACTTC
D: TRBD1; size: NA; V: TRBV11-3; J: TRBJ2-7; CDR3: CASSRRTGGEQYF; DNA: TGTGCCAGCAGCCGTAGGACAGGGGGCGAGCAGTACTTC
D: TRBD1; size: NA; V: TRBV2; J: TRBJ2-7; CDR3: CASSDSRQGTYEQYF; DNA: TGTGCCAGCAGTGACTCAAGACAGGGGACCTACGAGCAGTACTTC
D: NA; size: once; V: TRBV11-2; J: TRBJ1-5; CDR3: CASSPGVRDNQPQHF; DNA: TGTGCCAGCAGCCCCGGGGTTCGGGACAATCAGCCCCAGCATTTT
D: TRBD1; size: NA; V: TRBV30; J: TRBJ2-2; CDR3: CAWSTIKDRNRELFF; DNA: TGTGCCTGGAGTACCATAAAGGACAGGAACCGGGAGCTGTTTTTT
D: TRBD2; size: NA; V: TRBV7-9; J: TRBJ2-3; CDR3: CASSLGTSGGSTDTQYF; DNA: TGTGCCAGCAGCTTAGGGACTAGCGGGGGTAGCACAGATACGCAGTATTTT
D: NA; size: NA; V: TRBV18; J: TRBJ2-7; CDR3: CASSLSGGTYEQYF; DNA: TGTGCCAGCTCCCTCAGCGGAGGTACTTACGAGCAGTACTTC
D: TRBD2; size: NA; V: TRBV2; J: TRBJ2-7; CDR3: CASSEERTRLAGAAGGFREQYF; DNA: TGTGCCAGCAGTGAAGAACGGACCAGACTAGCGGGGGCCGCCGGTGGGTTTCGCGAGCAGTACTTC
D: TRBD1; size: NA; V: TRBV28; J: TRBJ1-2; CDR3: CASSSGQGVYGYTF; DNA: TGTGCCAGCAGTTCAGGACAGGGAGTCTATGGCTACACCTTC
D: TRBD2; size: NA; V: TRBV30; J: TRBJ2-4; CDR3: CAWSVSLTGTSGSRNIQYF; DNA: TGTGCCTGGAGTGTATCTCTTACCGGGACTAGCGGGAGCAGGAACATTCAGTACTTC